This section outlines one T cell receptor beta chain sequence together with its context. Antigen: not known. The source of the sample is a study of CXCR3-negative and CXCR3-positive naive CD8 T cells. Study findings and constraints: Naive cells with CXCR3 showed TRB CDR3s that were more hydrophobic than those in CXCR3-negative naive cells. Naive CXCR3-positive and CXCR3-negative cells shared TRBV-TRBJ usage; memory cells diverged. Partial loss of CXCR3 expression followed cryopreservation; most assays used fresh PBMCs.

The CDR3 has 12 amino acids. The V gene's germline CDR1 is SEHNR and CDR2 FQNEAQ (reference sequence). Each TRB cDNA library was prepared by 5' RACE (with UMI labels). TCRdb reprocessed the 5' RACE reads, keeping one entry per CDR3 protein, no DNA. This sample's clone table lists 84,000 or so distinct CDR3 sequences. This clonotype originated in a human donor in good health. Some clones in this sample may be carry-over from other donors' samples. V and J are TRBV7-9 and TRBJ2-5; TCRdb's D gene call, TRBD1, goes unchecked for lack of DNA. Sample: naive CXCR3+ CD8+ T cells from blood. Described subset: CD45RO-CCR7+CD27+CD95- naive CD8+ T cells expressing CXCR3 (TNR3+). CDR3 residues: CASRTGKETQYF.